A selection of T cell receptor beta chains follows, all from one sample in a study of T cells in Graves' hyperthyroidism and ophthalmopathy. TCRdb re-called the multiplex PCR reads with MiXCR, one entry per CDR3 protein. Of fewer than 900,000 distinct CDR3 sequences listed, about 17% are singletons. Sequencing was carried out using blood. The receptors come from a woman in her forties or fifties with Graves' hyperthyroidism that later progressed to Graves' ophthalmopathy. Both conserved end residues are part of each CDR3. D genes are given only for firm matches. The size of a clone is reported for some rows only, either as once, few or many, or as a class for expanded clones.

CDR3 DNA: TGTGCCAGCAGCCCTGCGGGACTAGCGGGGTCTTACAATGAGCAGTTCTTC
CDR3 protein: CASSPAGLAGSYNEQFF
V gene: TRBV3-1
D gene: TRBD2
J gene: TRBJ2-1
clone size: few

CDR3 DNA: TGCAGTGCCAACGACAGCTATACGCAGTATTTT
CDR3 protein: CSANDSYTQYF
V gene: TRBV20-1
D gene: NA
J gene: TRBJ2-3
clone size: NA

CDR3 DNA: TGTGCCAGCAGCGTAGAGCGCCCTAGCGGACAAGAGACCCAGTACTTC
CDR3 protein: CASSVERPSGQETQYF
V gene: TRBV9
D gene: TRBD2
J gene: TRBJ2-5
clone size: NA

CDR3 DNA: TGCGCCAGCAGTGGAGGGTACGGCGAGCAGTACTTC
CDR3 protein: CASSGGYGEQYF
V gene: TRBV10-1
D gene: NA
J gene: TRBJ2-7
clone size: NA

CDR3 DNA: TGTGCCAGCAGCTCGACAGGACCAAACACTGAAGCTTTCTTT
CDR3 protein: CASSSTGPNTEAFF
V gene: TRBV9
D gene: NA
J gene: TRBJ1-1
clone size: many

CDR3 DNA: TGTGCCAGCAGCTTTACGGGGTACTCAGGTCAGGAGACCCAGTACTTC
CDR3 protein: CASSFTGYSGQETQYF
V gene: TRBV11-2
D gene: NA
J gene: TRBJ2-5
clone size: many

CDR3 DNA: TGTGCCAGCAGCTTAGCCGAAAGCGGAGGGTACAATGAGCAGTTCTTC
CDR3 protein: CASSLAESGGYNEQFF
V gene: TRBV7-8
D gene: NA
J gene: TRBJ2-1
clone size: many

CDR3 DNA: TGTGCCAGCACCCAGGGGGGTGAAAAACTGTTTTTT
CDR3 protein: CASTQGGEKLFF
V gene: TRBV7-9
D gene: TRBD1
J gene: TRBJ1-4
clone size: NA

CDR3 DNA: TGTGCCAGCAGTTTTTCCGGCTCTCTTAGAGAAAAACTGTTTTTT
CDR3 protein: CASSFSGSLREKLFF
V gene: TRBV14
D gene: NA
J gene: TRBJ1-4
clone size: few

CDR3 DNA: TGTGCCTGGAGTGTAGGACAGGGGGATTCACCCCTCCACTTT
CDR3 protein: CAWSVGQGDSPLHF
V gene: TRBV30
D gene: TRBD1
J gene: TRBJ1-6
clone size: many

CDR3 DNA: TGTGCCAGGTCGGGACAGGGGGCGTTGAGCACTGAAGCTTTCTTT
CDR3 protein: CARSGQGALSTEAFF
V gene: TRBV7-2
D gene: TRBD1
J gene: TRBJ1-1
clone size: many

CDR3 DNA: TGTGCCAGCACCCAGCAGGGACAGGGGAAAGGGACCCAGTACTTC
CDR3 protein: CASTQQGQGKGTQYF
V gene: TRBV6-5
D gene: TRBD1
J gene: TRBJ2-5
clone size: NA

CDR3 DNA: TGTGCCAGCAGCTCTCTAGCGGGGGACCTGCTGAACACCGGGGAGCTGTTTTTT
CDR3 protein: CASSSLAGDLLNTGELFF
V gene: TRBV5-4
D gene: TRBD2
J gene: TRBJ2-2
clone size: NA

CDR3 DNA: TGTGCCAGCAGTGCACAGGGGTATGGCTACACCTTC
CDR3 protein: CASSAQGYGYTF
V gene: TRBV2
D gene: TRBD1
J gene: TRBJ1-2
clone size: few

CDR3 DNA: TGTGCCAGCAGCCCCGGGGAGGCAACTAATGAAAAACTGTTTTTT
CDR3 protein: CASSPGEATNEKLFF
V gene: TRBV5-4
D gene: NA
J gene: TRBJ1-4
clone size: NA

CDR3 DNA: TGTGCCAGCAGCTCGGTGACAGGGGGCGAGGATACGCAGTATTTT
CDR3 protein: CASSSVTGGEDTQYF
V gene: TRBV7-3
D gene: TRBD1
J gene: TRBJ2-3
clone size: NA

CDR3 DNA: TGTGCCAGCAGGGGGAAGCTTTATGGCTACACCTTC
CDR3 protein: CASRGKLYGYTF
V gene: TRBV12-3/TRBV12-4
D gene: NA
J gene: TRBJ1-2
clone size: NA

CDR3 DNA: TGTGCCAGCAGCCATTCGGGGACCCAAGAGACCCAGTACTTC
CDR3 protein: CASSHSGTQETQYF
V gene: TRBV3-1
D gene: NA
J gene: TRBJ2-5
clone size: many

CDR3 DNA: TGTGCCAGCAGTGAAGCGCTGGGCAGGGAGTCTGGCTACACCTTC
CDR3 protein: CASSEALGRESGYTF
V gene: TRBV6-1
D gene: NA
J gene: TRBJ1-2
clone size: few

CDR3 DNA: TGTGCCAGCAGCTTGGGGGCCACAACCGGTCAGCCCCAGCATTTT
CDR3 protein: CASSLGATTGQPQHF
V gene: TRBV5-8
D gene: NA
J gene: TRBJ1-5
clone size: many

CDR3 DNA: TGTGCCTGGAGTCGACAGATCCCTGGCTACACCTTC
CDR3 protein: CAWSRQIPGYTF
V gene: TRBV30
D gene: NA
J gene: TRBJ1-2
clone size: many

CDR3 DNA: TGTGCTAGTGGTTTGGGACTAGCGGAGCCAGATACGCAGTATTTT
CDR3 protein: CASGLGLAEPDTQYF
V gene: TRBV12-5
D gene: TRBD2
J gene: TRBJ2-3
clone size: few

CDR3 DNA: TGTGCCAGCAGCTTCCGGGGGGCCGGGTCCTACAATGAGCAGTTCTTC
CDR3 protein: CASSFRGAGSYNEQFF
V gene: TRBV7-6
D gene: NA
J gene: TRBJ2-1
clone size: few

CDR3 DNA: TGTGCCACTGGGACAGGGCAGGCCACAGATACGCAGTATTTT
CDR3 protein: CATGTGQATDTQYF
V gene: TRBV2
D gene: TRBD1
J gene: TRBJ2-3
clone size: many

CDR3 DNA: TGTGCCAGCTCAGCAGGGATTCTCGAGCAGTACTTC
CDR3 protein: CASSAGILEQYF
V gene: TRBV18
D gene: NA
J gene: TRBJ2-7
clone size: few

CDR3 DNA: TGTGTCAGCAGTTTAGCGGGGGGACCTAGCACAGATACGCAGTATTTT
CDR3 protein: CVSSLAGGPSTDTQYF
V gene: TRBV6-2/TRBV6-3
D gene: TRBD2
J gene: TRBJ2-3
clone size: NA

CDR3 DNA: TGCGCCAGCAGCTTGGGACAGTGGGGGACTGAAGCTTTCTTT
CDR3 protein: CASSLGQWGTEAFF
V gene: TRBV5-1
D gene: NA
J gene: TRBJ1-1
clone size: many

CDR3 DNA: TGTGCCGCAAAACGGGTGGGGGCGGGTGGCTACACCTTC
CDR3 protein: CAAKRVGAGGYTF
V gene: TRBV12-3/TRBV12-4
D gene: NA
J gene: TRBJ1-2
clone size: NA

CDR3 DNA: TGTGCCACCAGGACAGGATTATCGAACACCGGGGAGCTGTTTTTT
CDR3 protein: CATRTGLSNTGELFF
V gene: TRBV6-1
D gene: TRBD1
J gene: TRBJ2-2
clone size: once

CDR3 DNA: TGTGCCAGCAGTTACTTTGTAGGCACTGAAGCTTTCTTT
CDR3 protein: CASSYFVGTEAFF
V gene: TRBV6-2/TRBV6-3
D gene: NA
J gene: TRBJ1-1
clone size: NA

CDR3 DNA: TGCGCCAGCAGCTTGGGACAGGGGAACCACAATGAGCAGTTCTTC
CDR3 protein: CASSLGQGNHNEQFF
V gene: TRBV5-1
D gene: TRBD1
J gene: TRBJ2-1
clone size: many

CDR3 DNA: TGTGCCGTTCACTACGAGCAGTACTTC
CDR3 protein: CAVHYEQYF
V gene: TRBV6-2/TRBV6-3
D gene: NA
J gene: TRBJ2-7
clone size: NA

CDR3 DNA: TGCGCCAGCAGTGGGTTTATTGAGCAGTTCTTC
CDR3 protein: CASSGFIEQFF
V gene: TRBV5-1
D gene: NA
J gene: TRBJ2-1
clone size: many

CDR3 DNA: TGTGCCAGCAGCCCTGGGACAGCCCGAAACACCATATATTTT
CDR3 protein: CASSPGTARNTIYF
V gene: TRBV5-8
D gene: TRBD1
J gene: TRBJ1-3
clone size: few

CDR3 DNA: TGTGCCAGCAGTGATCCGGGACAGTTCTATGGCTACACCTTC
CDR3 protein: CASSDPGQFYGYTF
V gene: TRBV6-1
D gene: TRBD1
J gene: TRBJ1-2
clone size: NA

CDR3 DNA: TGTGCCAGCAGCTTAGGGATCGGGCCTGGAAACACCATATATTTT
CDR3 protein: CASSLGIGPGNTIYF
V gene: TRBV13
D gene: NA
J gene: TRBJ1-3
clone size: few

CDR3 DNA: TGTGCCAGCAGCCCCGGACTAGCGGGGGCCCTGTACCAAGAGACCCAGTACTTC
CDR3 protein: CASSPGLAGALYQETQYF
V gene: TRBV7-8
D gene: TRBD2
J gene: TRBJ2-5
clone size: many

CDR3 DNA: TGTGCCAGCAGCTTTGTGGACCCGCAAGAGACCCAGTACTTC
CDR3 protein: CASSFVDPQETQYF
V gene: TRBV5-6
D gene: NA
J gene: TRBJ2-5
clone size: NA

CDR3 DNA: TGTGCCAGCAGCCAACCCCCGGGCAGGGACTTCACCGGGGAGCTGTTTTTT
CDR3 protein: CASSQPPGRDFTGELFF
V gene: TRBV3-1
D gene: NA
J gene: TRBJ2-2
clone size: NA

CDR3 DNA: TGTGCCAGCAGCGTAGAACCGGACAGGGTCTATGGCTACACCTTC
CDR3 protein: CASSVEPDRVYGYTF
V gene: TRBV9
D gene: TRBD1
J gene: TRBJ1-2
clone size: NA

CDR3 DNA: TGTGCCAGCTCCCCAACTCCGACAGGTCCCTACGAGCAGTACTTC
CDR3 protein: CASSPTPTGPYEQYF
V gene: TRBV18
D gene: NA
J gene: TRBJ2-7
clone size: many

CDR3 DNA: TGCAGTGCTAGACTAAGCGGGGAACCATACAATGAGCAGTTCTTC
CDR3 protein: CSARLSGEPYNEQFF
V gene: TRBV20-1
D gene: TRBD2
J gene: TRBJ2-1
clone size: many

CDR3 DNA: TGTGCCAGCAGCTTCCCGACGGACAACTCTGGGGCCAACGTCCTGACTTTC
CDR3 protein: CASSFPTDNSGANVLTF
V gene: TRBV11-2
D gene: NA
J gene: TRBJ2-6
clone size: NA

CDR3 DNA: TGTGCCAGCAGCCCTGGCCCAGCTAATGAAAAACTGTTTTTT
CDR3 protein: CASSPGPANEKLFF
V gene: TRBV7-9
D gene: NA
J gene: TRBJ1-4
clone size: NA

CDR3 DNA: TGTGCCAGCAGCACCCAGGACAGGGGGCGAGGAAAAACAGATACGCAGTATTTT
CDR3 protein: CASSTQDRGRGKTDTQYF
V gene: TRBV7-9
D gene: TRBD1
J gene: TRBJ2-3
clone size: NA

CDR3 DNA: TGTGCCTGGAGTGATGTAACCTTCTATGGCTACACCTTC
CDR3 protein: CAWSDVTFYGYTF
V gene: TRBV30
D gene: NA
J gene: TRBJ1-2
clone size: few

CDR3 DNA: TGTGCCAGCAGCACAGGGGTATCCGGAAGCACCATATATTTT
CDR3 protein: CASSTGVSGSTIYF
V gene: TRBV11-2
D gene: TRBD1
J gene: TRBJ1-3
clone size: NA

CDR3 DNA: TGTGCCAGCAGCCTGGTGGACCCTCCGCCAGATACGCAGTATTTT
CDR3 protein: CASSLVDPPPDTQYF
V gene: TRBV5-6
D gene: NA
J gene: TRBJ2-3
clone size: many

CDR3 DNA: TGTGCCAGCAGCGCAATAGCGGGGGAGCAGTACTTC
CDR3 protein: CASSAIAGEQYF
V gene: TRBV9
D gene: TRBD2
J gene: TRBJ2-7
clone size: few

CDR3 DNA: TGTGCCAGCAGTTCCCAGGGACTAACATACAATGAGCAGTTCTTC
CDR3 protein: CASSSQGLTYNEQFF
V gene: TRBV12-3/TRBV12-4
D gene: TRBD2
J gene: TRBJ2-1
clone size: few

CDR3 DNA: TGTGCCAGCAGCTCTCATAAGAAGACGGGGAACACTGAAGCTTTCTTT
CDR3 protein: CASSSHKKTGNTEAFF
V gene: TRBV7-9
D gene: NA
J gene: TRBJ1-1
clone size: NA

CDR3 DNA: TGTGCCAGCAGCCATAGCGGGGGGGCCGCAGATACGCAGTATTTT
CDR3 protein: CASSHSGGAADTQYF
V gene: TRBV5-6
D gene: TRBD2
J gene: TRBJ2-3
clone size: many

CDR3 DNA: TGTGCCAGCAGTTACAGGGTGCGCGAGCAGTACTTC
CDR3 protein: CASSYRVREQYF
V gene: TRBV6-5
D gene: NA
J gene: TRBJ2-7
clone size: NA

CDR3 DNA: TGCGCCAGCAGCCAAGTGGGGGCTGAAGCTTTCTTT
CDR3 protein: CASSQVGAEAFF
V gene: TRBV4-1
D gene: NA
J gene: TRBJ1-1
clone size: NA

CDR3 DNA: TGTGCCAGCAGCAACGCGCGGACAGAGATCTACGAGCAGTACTTC
CDR3 protein: CASSNARTEIYEQYF
V gene: TRBV7-9
D gene: NA
J gene: TRBJ2-7
clone size: many

CDR3 DNA: TGTGCCAGCAGCTTAACCCTCGGACTTCAGGATTCGCACACTGAAGCTTTCTTT
CDR3 protein: CASSLTLGLQDSHTEAFF
V gene: TRBV7-6
D gene: NA
J gene: TRBJ1-1
clone size: few

CDR3 DNA: TGTGCCAGCAGTTCCCCCCAGGAATACTCCTACGAGCAGTACTTC
CDR3 protein: CASSSPQEYSYEQYF
V gene: TRBV27
D gene: NA
J gene: TRBJ2-7
clone size: few

CDR3 DNA: TGTGCCAGCAGCTTAGAGGCAGGGGGTACGGCCCTCCACTTT
CDR3 protein: CASSLEAGGTALHF
V gene: TRBV6-2/TRBV6-3
D gene: TRBD1
J gene: TRBJ1-6
clone size: few

CDR3 DNA: TGTGCCAGCAGTTGGGGTGGGACAGCGCACATGAACACTGAAGCTTTCTTT
CDR3 protein: CASSWGGTAHMNTEAFF
V gene: TRBV6-1
D gene: TRBD1
J gene: TRBJ1-1
clone size: many

CDR3 DNA: TGCGCCAGCAGCCAAACGGGGGGGCCCGATACGCAGTATTTT
CDR3 protein: CASSQTGGPDTQYF
V gene: TRBV4-1
D gene: TRBD2
J gene: TRBJ2-3
clone size: NA